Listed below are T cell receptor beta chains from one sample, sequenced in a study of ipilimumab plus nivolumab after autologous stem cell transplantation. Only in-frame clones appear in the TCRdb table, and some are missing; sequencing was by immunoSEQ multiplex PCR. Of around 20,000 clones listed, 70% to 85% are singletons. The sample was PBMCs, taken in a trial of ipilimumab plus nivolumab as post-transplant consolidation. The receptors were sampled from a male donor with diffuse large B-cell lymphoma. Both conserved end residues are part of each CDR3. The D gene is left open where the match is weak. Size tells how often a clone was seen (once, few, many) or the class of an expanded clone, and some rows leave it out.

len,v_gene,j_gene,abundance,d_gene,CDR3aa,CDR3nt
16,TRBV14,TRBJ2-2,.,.,CASSPVLAWDTGELFF,TGTGCCAGCAGCCCTGTACTGGCCTGGGACACCGGGGAGCTGTTTTTT
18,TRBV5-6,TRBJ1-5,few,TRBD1,CASSSGTGGLYSNQPQHF,TGTGCCAGCAGCTCCGGGACAGGGGGCCTTTATAGCAATCAGCCCCAGCATTTT
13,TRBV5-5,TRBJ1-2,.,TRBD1,CASSEGQARGYTF,TGTGCCAGCAGCGAGGGACAGGCCAGAGGCTACACCTTC
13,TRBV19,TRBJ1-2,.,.,CASTTRDGYGYTF,TGTGCCAGTACCACCAGGGACGGCTATGGCTACACCTTC
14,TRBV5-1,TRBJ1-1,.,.,CASTSQGSNTEAFF,TGCGCCAGCACCAGCCAGGGGAGCAACACTGAAGCTTTCTTT
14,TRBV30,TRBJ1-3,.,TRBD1,CACRGQGPGNTIYF,TGTGCCTGCAGAGGACAGGGACCTGGAAACACCATATATTTT
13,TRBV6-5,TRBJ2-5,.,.,CASSPPGEETQYF,TGTGCCAGCAGTCCCCCGGGGGAGGAGACCCAGTACTTC
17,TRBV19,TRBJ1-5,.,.,CASSAAGSLFGNQPQHF,TGTGCCAGTAGTGCCGCAGGATCTCTCTTTGGCAATCAGCCCCAGCATTTT
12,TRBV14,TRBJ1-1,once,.,CASSQDRVPAFF,TGTGCCAGCAGCCAAGATCGGGTACCAGCTTTCTTT
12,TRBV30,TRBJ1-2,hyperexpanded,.,CAWSLVGLGYTF,TGTGCCTGGAGTCTGGTAGGGCTTGGCTACACCTTC
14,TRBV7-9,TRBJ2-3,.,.,CASSNDGGTDTQYF,TGTGCCAGCAGCAACGACGGGGGTACAGATACGCAGTATTTT
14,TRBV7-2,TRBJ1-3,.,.,CASSLGLEPSPIYF,TGTGCCAGCAGCTTAGGGCTGGAGCCTTCACCCATATATTTT
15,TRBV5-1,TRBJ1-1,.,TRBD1,CASSLAQGANTEAFF,TGCGCCAGCAGCTTGGCCCAGGGGGCGAACACTGAAGCTTTCTTT
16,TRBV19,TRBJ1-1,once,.,CASSIGRDRRNTEAFF,TGTGCCAGTAGTATTGGTCGCGACAGGAGGAACACTGAAGCTTTCTTT